The rows below give T cell receptor beta chains drawn from one sample of a study of vaccination and CD4 T cells after COVID-19. No antigen is known for these receptors. TCRdb re-analysed the PCR reads in MiXCR, keeping a single row per CDR3 protein. This sample has over 7,000 distinct CDR3 sequences, with 35% to 40% found just once. Sequences were obtained from CD4+ T cells from blood, cultured in vitro. Receptors were obtained from a human donor in good health. The CDR3 runs from the conserved cysteine through the conserved F or W. The D gene is left open where the match is weak. Only part of the rows carry a size: once, few, many, or a class if the clone is expanded.

D gene	J gene	CDR3 length	clone size	V gene	CDR3 protein	CDR3 DNA
.	TRBJ1-6	12	.	TRBV19	CASSIQNSPLHF	TGTGCCAGTAGTATCCAGAATTCACCCCTCCACTTT
.	TRBJ1-4	14	.	TRBV27	CASSQYGQEEKLFF	TGTGCCAGCAGCCAATACGGCCAGGAGGAAAAACTGTTTTTT
.	TRBJ1-5	14	medium-sized	TRBV20-1	CSASPGLSNQPQHF	TGCAGTGCTAGTCCAGGGCTGAGCAATCAGCCCCAGCATTTT
.	TRBJ1-1	13	.	TRBV20-1	CSAREPGSTEAFF	TGCAGTGCTAGAGAGCCCGGGAGTACTGAAGCTTTCTTT
.	TRBJ2-1	13	.	TRBV20-1	CSASLNRVNEQFF	TGCAGTGCAAGTTTGAACAGGGTGAATGAGCAGTTCTTC
.	TRBJ1-2	12	medium-sized	TRBV20-1	CSARETNYGYTF	TGCAGTGCTAGAGAGACTAACTATGGCTACACCTTC
.	TRBJ1-1	11	.	TRBV20-1	CSARDKSEAFF	TGCAGTGCTAGAGATAAATCTGAAGCTTTCTTT
.	TRBJ1-1	12	.	TRBV7-9	CASQYGGAEAFF	TGTGCCAGCCAATATGGGGGGGCTGAAGCTTTCTTT
.	TRBJ2-3	15	.	TRBV5-6	CASSQRGARTDTQYF	TGTGCCAGCAGCCAAAGGGGGGCCCGCACAGATACGCAGTATTTT
TRBD2	TRBJ2-7	15	.	TRBV19	CASSIVSGITYEQYF	TGTGCCAGTAGTATAGTGAGCGGGATTACCTACGAGCAGTACTTC
TRBD2	TRBJ2-2	16	.	TRBV5-1	CASSGLAGANTGELFF	TGCGCCAGCAGCGGTCTAGCGGGGGCGAACACCGGGGAGCTGTTTTTT
.	TRBJ2-3	16	few	TRBV27	CASSLRGVGAEDTQYF	TGTGCCAGCAGTCTAAGGGGTGTGGGGGCGGAAGATACGCAGTATTTT
.	TRBJ2-4	15	.	TRBV7-9	CASSSLAEAKNIQYF	TGTGCCAGCAGCTCATTAGCGGAAGCCAAAAACATTCAGTACTTC
.	TRBJ1-5	14	.	TRBV4-1	CASSQDLNGQPQHF	TGCGCCAGCAGCCAAGATCTGAATGGGCAGCCCCAGCATTTT
.	TRBJ1-5	13	.	TRBV30	CAWSVTGNQPQHF	TGTGCCTGGAGTGTAACAGGCAATCAGCCCCAGCATTTT
.	TRBJ1-1	15	.	TRBV7-3	CASSLSPKLNTEAFF	TGTGCCAGCAGCCTTTCCCCGAAATTGAACACTGAAGCTTTCTTT
.	TRBJ2-6	15	.	TRBV7-3	CASSAQGTGANVLTF	TGTGCCAGCAGCGCGCAGGGTACTGGGGCCAACGTCCTGACTTTC
TRBD1	TRBJ2-3	15	.	TRBV15	CATSRITGVGDTQYF	TGTGCCACCAGCAGAATCACAGGGGTAGGAGATACGCAGTATTTT
.	TRBJ1-5	14	.	TRBV27	CASSFGVGNQPQHF	TGTGCCAGCAGTTTCGGGGTGGGCAATCAGCCCCAGCATTTT
.	TRBJ2-1	14	few	TRBV20-1	CSARDQLSYNEQFF	TGCAGTGCTAGAGATCAGCTTTCCTACAATGAGCAGTTCTTC
TRBD1	TRBJ2-7	12	.	TRBV29-1	CSVGRQGYEQYF	TGCAGCGTTGGCAGACAGGGCTACGAGCAGTACTTC
.	TRBJ1-2	13	large	TRBV24-1	CASNLEGGDGYTF	TGTGCCTCAAACCTGGAAGGGGGGGATGGCTACACCTTC